This T cell receptor (beta chain) was captured by sequencing in a study of T-cell reconstitution after alpha-beta-depleted transplantation in children. Unique molecular identifiers were incorporated into the prepared TCRbeta library. One entry per CDR3 protein, called by TCRdb with MiXCR from the PCR reads. The table includes hundreds of thousands of distinct CDR3 sequences, approximately 9.8% detected once. CDR1 and CDR2 from the germline V gene are SGHTA and FQGNSA. J gave up 2 bases and V 6 bases, and 11 bases lay outside the gene matches. CDR3 length: 16 amino acids. The TCR originated in a human donor who donated a stem cell graft to a child with SCID. The chain recombines TRBV7-2 with TRBJ2-5; 8 nucleotides align to TRBD2. Sequenced material: PBMCs from the stem cell graft donor, taken from the stem cell graft. The CDR3, as DNA: TGTGCCAGCAGTCTCAGCGGGGGCGCGTTGCAAGAGACCCAGTACTTC. The encoded protein is CASSLSGGALQETQYF.